The rows below give T cell receptor beta chains drawn from one sample of a study of blood T cell repertoires in COVID-19. Sequencing was performed with immunoSEQ multiplex PCR; in TCRdb, only in-frame clones are kept and a portion is missing. The sample has 150,000 to 200,000 clones, 75% to 90% seen once; the top ten hold around 5.1%. The sample taken for sequencing was PBMCs or T cells enriched from blood (not recorded which). These receptors came from a man between 65 and 79 years old who had been exposed to COVID-19. The CDR3 runs from the conserved cysteine through the conserved F or W. D genes are given only for firm matches. Clone size is not always given. Where it is, it says once, few, many or a class for expanded clones.

CDR3aa	CDR3nt	j_gene	d_gene	v_gene	abundance
CSATGGAYEQYF	TGCAGCGCCACCGGGGGGGCGTACGAGCAGTACTTC	TRBJ2-7	TRBD2	TRBV29-1	NA
CATSLGQADQPQHF	TGTGCCACTTCGCTGGGGCAGGCGGATCAGCCCCAGCATTTT	TRBJ1-5	NA	TRBV24-1	once
CASSLVLGAQRELFF	TGTGCCAGCAGCTTAGTTCTGGGGGCGCAGAGGGAGCTGTTTTTT	TRBJ2-2	NA	TRBV7-6	once
CSASGGSQGRLAQHF	TGCAGTGCTAGTGGGGGATCACAGGGTCGGTTGGCCCAGCATTTT	TRBJ1-5	NA	TRBV20-1	NA
CASSDGQLPYEQYF	TGTGCCAGCAGTGACGGACAGCTCCCCTACGAGCAGTACTTC	TRBJ2-7	NA	TRBV28	NA
CASSSTDKQPQHF	TGTGCCAGCAGTTCGACCGACAAACAGCCCCAGCATTTT	TRBJ1-5	NA	TRBV28	NA
CASSHKGAYGYTF	TGTGCCAGCAGCCACAAGGGAGCGTATGGCTACACCTTC	TRBJ1-2	NA	TRBV4-2	NA
CSAGGRLAVYGQFF	TGCAGCGCCGGGGGGAGACTAGCGGTGTACGGGCAGTTCTTC	TRBJ2-1	TRBD2	TRBV29-1	NA
CASSPRGGDGELFF	TGCGCCAGCAGCCCACGGGGTGGGGACGGGGAGCTGTTTTTT	TRBJ2-2	NA	TRBV5-1	NA
CASSLDQGRLSYNEQFF	TGTGCCAGCAGCTTGGACCAGGGAAGGTTATCCTACAATGAGCAGTTCTTC	TRBJ2-1	NA	TRBV5-5	NA
CASSPLSYTEQFF	TGTGCCAGCAGTCCCCTGTCGTACACTGAGCAGTTCTTC	TRBJ2-1	NA	TRBV6-2/TRBV6-3	NA
CASSPPSGYTYEQYF	TGTGCCAGCTCACCACCCTCGGGATACACCTACGAGCAGTACTTC	TRBJ2-7	NA	TRBV18	NA
CASSWGLGPVYGYTF	TGCGCCAGCAGCTGGGGCTTGGGTCCTGTCTATGGCTACACCTTC	TRBJ1-2	NA	TRBV5-1	NA
CASSMPARSGANVLTF	TGTGCCAGTAGTATGCCCGCGCGCTCTGGGGCCAACGTCCTGACTTTC	TRBJ2-6	NA	TRBV19	NA
CASSDRVYNSPLHF	TGTGCCAGCAGCGACAGGGTCTATAATTCACCCCTCCACTTT	TRBJ1-6	TRBD1	TRBV3-1/TRBV3-2	NA
CASSPPGISGNTIYF	TGTGCCAGTAGTCCCCCGGGGATCTCTGGAAACACCATATATTTT	TRBJ1-3	NA	TRBV19	NA
CASTLLLSGQETQYF	TGTGCCAGCACCTTACTTCTAAGCGGACAAGAGACCCAGTACTTC	TRBJ2-5	NA	TRBV2	NA
CSASPSSYEQYF	TGCAGTGCTAGTCCGAGCTCCTACGAGCAGTACTTC	TRBJ2-7	NA	TRBV20-1	NA
CASSTDRDRQYF	TGTGCCAGCTCTACCGACAGGGACCGGCAGTACTTC	TRBJ2-7	TRBD1	TRBV18	NA
CASSLTGTSAYEQYF	TGTGCCAGCAGTCTCACCGGGACTTCTGCCTACGAGCAGTACTTC	TRBJ2-7	NA	TRBV28	NA